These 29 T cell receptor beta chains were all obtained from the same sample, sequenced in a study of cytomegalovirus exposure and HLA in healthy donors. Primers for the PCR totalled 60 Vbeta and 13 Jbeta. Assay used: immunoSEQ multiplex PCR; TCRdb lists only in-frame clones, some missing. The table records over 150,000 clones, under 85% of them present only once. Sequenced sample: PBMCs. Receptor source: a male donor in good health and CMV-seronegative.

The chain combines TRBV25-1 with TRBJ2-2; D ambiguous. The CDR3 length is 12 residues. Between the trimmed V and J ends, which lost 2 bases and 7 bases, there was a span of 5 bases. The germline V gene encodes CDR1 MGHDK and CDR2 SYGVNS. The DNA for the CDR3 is TGTGCCAGCAGTGAACAGGACGGGGAGCTGTTTTTT. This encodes CASSEQDGELFF.

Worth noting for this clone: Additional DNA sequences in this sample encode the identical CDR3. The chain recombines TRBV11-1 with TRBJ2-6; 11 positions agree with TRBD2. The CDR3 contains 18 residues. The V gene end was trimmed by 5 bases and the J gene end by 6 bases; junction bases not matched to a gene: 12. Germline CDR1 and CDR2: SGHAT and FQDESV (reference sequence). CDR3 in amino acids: CASSPGTSGSTEANVLTF. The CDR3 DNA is TGTGCCAGCAGCCCGGGGACTAGCGGTTCAACAGAGGCCAACGTCCTGACTTTC.

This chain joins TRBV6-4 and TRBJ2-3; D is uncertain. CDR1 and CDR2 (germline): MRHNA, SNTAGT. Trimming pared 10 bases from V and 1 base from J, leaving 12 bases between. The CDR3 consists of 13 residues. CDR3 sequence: CANPGIRTDTQYF. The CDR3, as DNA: TGTGCCAACCCGGGTATCCGCACAGATACGCAGTATTTT.

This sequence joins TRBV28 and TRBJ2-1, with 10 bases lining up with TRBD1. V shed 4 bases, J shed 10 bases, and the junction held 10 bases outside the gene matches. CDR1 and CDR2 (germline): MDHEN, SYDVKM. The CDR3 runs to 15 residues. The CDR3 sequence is CASSSRDRGRGEQFF. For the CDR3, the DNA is TGTGCCAGCAGTTCCCGGGACAGGGGCCGAGGGGAGCAGTTCTTC.

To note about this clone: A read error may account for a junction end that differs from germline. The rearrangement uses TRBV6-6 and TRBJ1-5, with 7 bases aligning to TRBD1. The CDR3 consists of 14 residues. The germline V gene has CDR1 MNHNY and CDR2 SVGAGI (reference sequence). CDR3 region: CASNYGDRSQPQHF. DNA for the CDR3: TGTGCCAGCAATTACGGGGACAGAAGCCAGCCCCAGCATTTT.

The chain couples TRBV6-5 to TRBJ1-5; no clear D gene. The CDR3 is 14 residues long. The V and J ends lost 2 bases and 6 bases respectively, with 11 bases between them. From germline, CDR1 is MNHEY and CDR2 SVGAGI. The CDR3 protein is CASSYNERVQPQHF. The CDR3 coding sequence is TGTGCCAGCAGTTACAACGAACGAGTTCAGCCCCAGCATTTT.

This CDR3 is CAISHDTNQPQHF. In DNA form, the CDR3 reads TGTGCCATCAGCCACGACACGAATCAGCCCCAGCATTTT. The chain links TRBV10-3 to TRBJ1-5; no clear D gene. Germline V gives CDR1 ENHRY, CDR2 SYGVKD. Trimming stripped 6 bases from V and 4 bases from J, with 10 bases between. This CDR3 contains 13 residues.

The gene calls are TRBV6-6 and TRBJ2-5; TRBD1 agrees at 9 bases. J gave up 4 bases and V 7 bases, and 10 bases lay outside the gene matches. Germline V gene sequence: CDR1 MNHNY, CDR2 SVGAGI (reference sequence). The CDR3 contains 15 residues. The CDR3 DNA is TGTGCCAGCAATCCCCATACAGGGGGCGGAGAGACCCAGTACTTC. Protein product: CASNPHTGGGETQYF.

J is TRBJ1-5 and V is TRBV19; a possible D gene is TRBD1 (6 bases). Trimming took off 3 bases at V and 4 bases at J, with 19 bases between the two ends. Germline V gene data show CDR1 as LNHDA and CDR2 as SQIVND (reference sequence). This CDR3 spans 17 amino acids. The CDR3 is CASSIWRTESRNQPQHF. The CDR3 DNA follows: TGTGCCAGTAGTATTTGGAGGACAGAGAGTAGGAATCAGCCCCAGCATTTT.

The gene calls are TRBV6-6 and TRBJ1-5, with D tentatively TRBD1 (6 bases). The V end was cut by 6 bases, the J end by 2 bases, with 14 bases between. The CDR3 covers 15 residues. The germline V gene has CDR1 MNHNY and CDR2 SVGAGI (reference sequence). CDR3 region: CASRGHQEGNQPQHF. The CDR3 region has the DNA TGTGCCAGCAGGGGACACCAGGAAGGCAATCAGCCCCAGCATTTT.

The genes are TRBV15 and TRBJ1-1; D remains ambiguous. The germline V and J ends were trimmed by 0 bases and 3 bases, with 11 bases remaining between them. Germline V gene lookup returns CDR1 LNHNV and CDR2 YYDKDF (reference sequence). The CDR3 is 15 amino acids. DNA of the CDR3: TGTGCCACCAGCAGAGATTGGGAGGTGCACACTGAAGCTTTCTTT. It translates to CATSRDWEVHTEAFF. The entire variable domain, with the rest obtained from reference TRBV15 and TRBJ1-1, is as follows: DAMVIQNPRYQVTQFGKPVTLSCSQTLNHNVMYWYQQKSSQAPKLLFHYYDKDFNNEADTPDNFQSRRPNTSFCFLDIRSPGLGDTAMYLCATSRDWEVHTEAFFGQGTRLTVV.

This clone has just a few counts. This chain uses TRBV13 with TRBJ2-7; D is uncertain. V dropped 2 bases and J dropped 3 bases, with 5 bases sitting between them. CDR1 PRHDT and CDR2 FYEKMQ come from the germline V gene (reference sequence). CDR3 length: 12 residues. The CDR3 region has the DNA TGTGCCAGCAGCTTAAGGAGCTACGAGCAGTACTTC. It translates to CASSLRSYEQYF. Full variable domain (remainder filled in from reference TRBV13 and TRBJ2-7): AAGVIQSPRHLIKEKRETATLKCYPIPRHDTVYWYQQGPGQDPQFLISFYEKMQSDKGSIPDRFSAQQFSDYHSELNMSSLELGDSALYFCASSLRSYEQYFGPGTRLTVT.

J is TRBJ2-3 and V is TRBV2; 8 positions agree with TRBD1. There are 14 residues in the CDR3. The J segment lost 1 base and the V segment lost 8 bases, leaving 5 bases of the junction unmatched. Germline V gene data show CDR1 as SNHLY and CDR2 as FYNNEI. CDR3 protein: CASHATGGTDTQYF. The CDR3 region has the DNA TGTGCCAGCCACGCGACAGGGGGCACAGATACGCAGTATTTT.

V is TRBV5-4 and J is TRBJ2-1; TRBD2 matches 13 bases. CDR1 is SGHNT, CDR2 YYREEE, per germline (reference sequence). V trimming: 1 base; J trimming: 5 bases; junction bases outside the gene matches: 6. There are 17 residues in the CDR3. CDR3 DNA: TGTGCCAGCAGCTTGCTTCTACTAGCGGGAGGGAACAATGAGCAGTTCTTC. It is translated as CASSLLLLAGGNNEQFF.

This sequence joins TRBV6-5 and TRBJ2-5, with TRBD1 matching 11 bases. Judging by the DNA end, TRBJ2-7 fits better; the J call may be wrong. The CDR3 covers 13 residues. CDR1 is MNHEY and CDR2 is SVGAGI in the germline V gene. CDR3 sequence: CASSRTGGTEQYF. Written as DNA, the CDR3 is TGTGCCAGCAGTAGGACAGGGGGCACCGAGCAGTACTTC.

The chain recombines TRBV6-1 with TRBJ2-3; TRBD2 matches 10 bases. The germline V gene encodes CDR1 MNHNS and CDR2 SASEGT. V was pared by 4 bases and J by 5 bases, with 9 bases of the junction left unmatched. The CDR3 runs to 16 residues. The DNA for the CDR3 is TGTGCCAGCAGTGGGACCACTAGCGGGGTGATAGATACGCAGTATTTT. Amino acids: CASSGTTSGVIDTQYF.

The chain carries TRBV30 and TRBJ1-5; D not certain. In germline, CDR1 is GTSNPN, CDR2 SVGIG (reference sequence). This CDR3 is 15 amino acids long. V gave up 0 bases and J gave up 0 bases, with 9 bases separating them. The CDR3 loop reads CAWSVAGYSNQPQHF. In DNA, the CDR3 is TGTGCCTGGAGTGTAGCGGGTTATAGCAATCAGCCCCAGCATTTT.

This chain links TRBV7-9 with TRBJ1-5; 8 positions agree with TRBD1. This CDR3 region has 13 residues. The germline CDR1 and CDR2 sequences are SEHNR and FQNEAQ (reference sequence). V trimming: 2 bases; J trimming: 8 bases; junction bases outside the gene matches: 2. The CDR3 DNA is TGTGCCAGCAGCTTAACAGGGGGGGAGCCCCAGCATTTT. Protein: CASSLTGGEPQHF.

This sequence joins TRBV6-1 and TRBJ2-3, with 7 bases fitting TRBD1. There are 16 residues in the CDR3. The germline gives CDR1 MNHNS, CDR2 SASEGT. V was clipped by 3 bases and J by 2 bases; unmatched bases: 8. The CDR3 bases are TGTGCCAGCAGTGACCTGCAGGGGGTACCCACAGATACGCAGTATTTT. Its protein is CASSDLQGVPTDTQYF.

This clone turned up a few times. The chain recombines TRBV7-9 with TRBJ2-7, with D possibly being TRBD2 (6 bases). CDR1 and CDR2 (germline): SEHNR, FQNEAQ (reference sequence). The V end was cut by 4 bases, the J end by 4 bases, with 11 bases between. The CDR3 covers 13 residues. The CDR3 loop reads CASSSLGGYEQYF. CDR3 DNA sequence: TGTGCCAGCAGCTCCCTGGGGGGTTACGAGCAGTACTTC.

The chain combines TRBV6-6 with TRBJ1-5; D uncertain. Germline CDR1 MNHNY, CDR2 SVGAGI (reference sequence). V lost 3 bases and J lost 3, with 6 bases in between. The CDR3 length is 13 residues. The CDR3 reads CASSYQNNQPQHF. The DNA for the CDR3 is TGTGCCAGCAGTTATCAGAACAATCAGCCCCAGCATTTT.

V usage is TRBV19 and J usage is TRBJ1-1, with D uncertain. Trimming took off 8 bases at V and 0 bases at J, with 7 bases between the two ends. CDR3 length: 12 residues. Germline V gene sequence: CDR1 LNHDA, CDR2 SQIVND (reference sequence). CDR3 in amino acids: CASGDMNTEAFF. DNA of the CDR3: TGTGCCAGTGGTGACATGAACACTGAAGCTTTCTTT.

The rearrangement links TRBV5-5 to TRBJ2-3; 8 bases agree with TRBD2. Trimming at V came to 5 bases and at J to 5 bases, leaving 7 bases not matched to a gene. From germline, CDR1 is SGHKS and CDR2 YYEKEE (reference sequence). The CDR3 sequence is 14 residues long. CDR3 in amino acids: CASSPAGREDTQYF. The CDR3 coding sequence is TGTGCCAGCAGTCCAGCCGGGAGGGAAGATACGCAGTATTTT.

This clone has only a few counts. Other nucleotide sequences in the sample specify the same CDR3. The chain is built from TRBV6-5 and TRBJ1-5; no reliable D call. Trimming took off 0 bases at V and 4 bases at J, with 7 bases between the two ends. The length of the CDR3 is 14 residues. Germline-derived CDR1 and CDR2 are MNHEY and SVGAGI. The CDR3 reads CASSYSGLNQPQHF. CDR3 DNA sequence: TGTGCCAGCAGTTACTCGGGCCTAAATCAGCCCCAGCATTTT.

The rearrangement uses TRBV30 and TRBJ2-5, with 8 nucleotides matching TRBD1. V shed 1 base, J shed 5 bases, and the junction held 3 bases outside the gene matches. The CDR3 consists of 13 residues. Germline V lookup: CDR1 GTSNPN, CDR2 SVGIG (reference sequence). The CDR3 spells CAWSGTGGETQYF. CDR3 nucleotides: TGTGCCTGGAGTGGAACAGGGGGGGAGACCCAGTACTTC.

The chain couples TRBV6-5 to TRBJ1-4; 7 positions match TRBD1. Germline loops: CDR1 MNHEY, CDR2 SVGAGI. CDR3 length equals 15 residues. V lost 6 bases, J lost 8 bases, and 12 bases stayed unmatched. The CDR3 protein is CASRLAGTADEKLFF. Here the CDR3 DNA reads TGTGCCAGCAGGCTTGCCGGGACAGCAGACGAAAAACTGTTTTTT.

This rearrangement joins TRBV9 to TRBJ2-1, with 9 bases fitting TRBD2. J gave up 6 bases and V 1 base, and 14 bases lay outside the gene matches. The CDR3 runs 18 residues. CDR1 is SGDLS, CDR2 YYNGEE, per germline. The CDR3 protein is CASSVSLREGQEGNEQFF. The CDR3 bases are TGTGCCAGCAGCGTAAGCTTGCGGGAGGGCCAGGAGGGCAATGAGCAGTTCTTC.

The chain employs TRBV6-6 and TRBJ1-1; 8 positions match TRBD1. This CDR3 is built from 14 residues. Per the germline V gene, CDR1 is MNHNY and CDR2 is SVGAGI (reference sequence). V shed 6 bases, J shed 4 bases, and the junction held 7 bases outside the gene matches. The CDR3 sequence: CASRTPGQVTEAFF. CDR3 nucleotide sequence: TGTGCCAGCAGAACCCCGGGACAGGTCACTGAAGCTTTCTTT.

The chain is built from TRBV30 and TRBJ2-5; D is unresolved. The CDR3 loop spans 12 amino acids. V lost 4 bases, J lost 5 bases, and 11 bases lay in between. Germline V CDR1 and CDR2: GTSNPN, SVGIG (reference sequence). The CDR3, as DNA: TGTGCCTGGAAGGAAGCGTCGGAGACCCAGTACTTC. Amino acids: CAWKEASETQYF. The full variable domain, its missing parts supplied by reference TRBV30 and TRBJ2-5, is SQTIHQWPATLVQPVGSPLSLECTVEGTSNPNLYWYRQAAGRGLQLLFYSVGIGQISSEVPQNLSASRPQDRQFILSSKKLLLSDSGFYLCAWKEASETQYFGPGTRLLVL.